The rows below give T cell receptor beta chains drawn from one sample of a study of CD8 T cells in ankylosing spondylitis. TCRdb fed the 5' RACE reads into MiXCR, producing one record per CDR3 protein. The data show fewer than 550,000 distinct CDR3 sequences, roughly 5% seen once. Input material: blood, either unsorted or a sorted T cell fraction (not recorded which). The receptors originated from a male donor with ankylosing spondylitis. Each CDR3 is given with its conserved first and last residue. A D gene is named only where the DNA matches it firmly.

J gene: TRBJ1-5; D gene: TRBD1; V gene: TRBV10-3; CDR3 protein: CATRDRLDQPQHF
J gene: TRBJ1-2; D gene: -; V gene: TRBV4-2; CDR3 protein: CASSQLTTGGYTF
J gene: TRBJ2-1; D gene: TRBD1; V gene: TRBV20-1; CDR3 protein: CSASGTGYSNEQFF
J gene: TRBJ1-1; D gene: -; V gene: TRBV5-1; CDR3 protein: CASSFLGGMNTEAFF
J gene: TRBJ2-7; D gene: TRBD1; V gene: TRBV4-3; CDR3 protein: CASSQDQGQGDEQYF
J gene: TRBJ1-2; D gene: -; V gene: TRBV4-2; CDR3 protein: CASSQLQSNYGYTF
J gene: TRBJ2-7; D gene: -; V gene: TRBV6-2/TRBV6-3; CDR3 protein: CASSYELAYSYEQYF
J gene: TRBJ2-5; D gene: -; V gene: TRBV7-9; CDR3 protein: CASTLARETQYF
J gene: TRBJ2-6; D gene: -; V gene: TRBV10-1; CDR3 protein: CASSPGAARRPLSGANVLTF
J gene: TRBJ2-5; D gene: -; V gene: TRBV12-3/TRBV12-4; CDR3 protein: CASSPSRGGDAWSETQYF
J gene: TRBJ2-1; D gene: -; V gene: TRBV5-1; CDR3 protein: CASSLARVNSYNEQFF
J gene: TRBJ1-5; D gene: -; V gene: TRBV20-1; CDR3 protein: CSAGQGYTWEPQHF
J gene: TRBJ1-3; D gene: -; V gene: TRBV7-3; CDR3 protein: CASSSTKNGCWSGNTIYF
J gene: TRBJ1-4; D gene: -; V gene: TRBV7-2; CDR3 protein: CASSPSGGEKLFF
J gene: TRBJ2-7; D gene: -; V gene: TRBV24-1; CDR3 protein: CATSDQTGAPKF
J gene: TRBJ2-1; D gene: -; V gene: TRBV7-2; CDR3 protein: CASSLAAGTFFNEQFF
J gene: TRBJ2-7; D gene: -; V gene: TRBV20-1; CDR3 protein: CSAAGGHSYEQYF
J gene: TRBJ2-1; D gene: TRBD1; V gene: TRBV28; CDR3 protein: CASSPPGQGSYNEQFF
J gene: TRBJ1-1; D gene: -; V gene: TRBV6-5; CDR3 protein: CASIRWSFPLEVGNTEAFF
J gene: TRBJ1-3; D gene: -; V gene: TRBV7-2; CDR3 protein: CASSLEWGNTIYF
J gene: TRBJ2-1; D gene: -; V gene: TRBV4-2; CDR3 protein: CASSQDPAYSSYNEQFF
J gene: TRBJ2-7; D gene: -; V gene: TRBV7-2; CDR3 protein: CASSQGMRVYEQYF
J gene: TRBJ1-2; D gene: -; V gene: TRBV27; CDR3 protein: CASSFLPDRWGYTF
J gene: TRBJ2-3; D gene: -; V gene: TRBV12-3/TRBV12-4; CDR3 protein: CASTRRGSSTDTQYF
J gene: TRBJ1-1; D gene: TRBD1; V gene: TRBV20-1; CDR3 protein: CSAPGQTFMNTEAFF
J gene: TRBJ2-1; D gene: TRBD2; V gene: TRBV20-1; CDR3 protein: CSARVSTSGYYNEQFF
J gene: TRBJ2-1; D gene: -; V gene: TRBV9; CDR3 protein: CASQGNNEQFF
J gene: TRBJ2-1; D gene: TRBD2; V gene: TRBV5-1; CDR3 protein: CASSAYSGSSYNEQFF
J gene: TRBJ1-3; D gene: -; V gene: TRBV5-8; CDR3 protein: CASSRRANSGNTIYF
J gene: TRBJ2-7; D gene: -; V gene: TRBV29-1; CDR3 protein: CSVEMHTSLRYF
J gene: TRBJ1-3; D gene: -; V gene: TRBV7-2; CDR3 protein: CASSPYRISGNTIYF
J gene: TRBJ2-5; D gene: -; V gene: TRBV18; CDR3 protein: CASSLATLQETQYF
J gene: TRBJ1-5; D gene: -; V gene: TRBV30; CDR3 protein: CAWSVEWSNQPQHF
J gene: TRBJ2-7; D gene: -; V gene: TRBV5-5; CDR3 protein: CASSPRTSTYEQYF
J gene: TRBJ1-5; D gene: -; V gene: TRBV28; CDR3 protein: CASNSKRRVGNQPQHF
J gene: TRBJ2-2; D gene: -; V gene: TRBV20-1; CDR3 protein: CSASRGSDTGELFF
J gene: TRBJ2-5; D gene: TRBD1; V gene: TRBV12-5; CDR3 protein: CASGPGDRGRQETQYF
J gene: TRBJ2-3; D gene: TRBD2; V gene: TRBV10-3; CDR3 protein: CAISGAGPVDTQYF
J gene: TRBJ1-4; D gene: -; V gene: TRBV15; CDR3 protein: CATSFEKPYPGTQNEKLFF
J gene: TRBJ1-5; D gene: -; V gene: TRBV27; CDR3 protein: CASTRGQPQHF
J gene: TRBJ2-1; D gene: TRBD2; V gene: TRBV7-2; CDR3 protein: CASSESWGGNEQFF
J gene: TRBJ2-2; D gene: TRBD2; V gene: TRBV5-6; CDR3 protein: CASSFFATSGVANTGELFF
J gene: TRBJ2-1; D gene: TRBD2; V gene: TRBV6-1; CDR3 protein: CASSEGGFPSNEQFF
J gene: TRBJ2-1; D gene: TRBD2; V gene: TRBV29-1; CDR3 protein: CSVTSGFGDEQFF
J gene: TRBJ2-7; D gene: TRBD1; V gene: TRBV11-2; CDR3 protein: CASSPYRGEQYF
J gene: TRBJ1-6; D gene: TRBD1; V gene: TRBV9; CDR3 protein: CASGDSLDNSPLHF
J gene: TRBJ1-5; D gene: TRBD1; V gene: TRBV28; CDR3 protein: CASSSTGEQPQHF
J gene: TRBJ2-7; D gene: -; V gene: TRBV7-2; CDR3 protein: CASSLQGISYEQYF
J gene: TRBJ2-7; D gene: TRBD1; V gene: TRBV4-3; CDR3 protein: CASSQLTGGEQYF
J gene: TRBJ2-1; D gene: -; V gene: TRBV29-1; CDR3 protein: CSVAKYNEQFF
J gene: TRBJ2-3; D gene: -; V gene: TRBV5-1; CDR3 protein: CASSLGIDTQYF
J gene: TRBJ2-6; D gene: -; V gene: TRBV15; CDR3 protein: CATYNRQPFSGANVLTF
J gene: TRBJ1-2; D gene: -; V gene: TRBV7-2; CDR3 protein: CASSPPGRGRYGYTF